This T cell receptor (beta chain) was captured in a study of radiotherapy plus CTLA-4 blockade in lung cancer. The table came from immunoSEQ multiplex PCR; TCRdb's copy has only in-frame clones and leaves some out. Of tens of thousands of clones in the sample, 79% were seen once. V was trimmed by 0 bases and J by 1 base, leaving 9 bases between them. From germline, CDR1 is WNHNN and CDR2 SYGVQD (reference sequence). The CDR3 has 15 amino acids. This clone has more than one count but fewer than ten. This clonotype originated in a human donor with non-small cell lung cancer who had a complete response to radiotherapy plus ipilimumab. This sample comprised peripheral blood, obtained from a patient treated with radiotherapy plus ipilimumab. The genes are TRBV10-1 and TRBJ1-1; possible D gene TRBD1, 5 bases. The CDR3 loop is CASSESTRGNTEAFF. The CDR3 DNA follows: TGCGCCAGCAGTGAGTCGACAAGGGGGAACACTGAAGCTTTCTTT.